These T cell receptor beta chains were read from a single sample in a study of spatial heterogeneity in lung cancer. In TCRdb, the 5' RACE reads were re-called with MiXCR into one record per CDR3 protein. The sample shows tens of thousands of distinct CDR3 sequences, more than 7% of them seen only once. The specimen comprised PBMCs, sampled at surgery. These TCRs come from a female donor with early-stage non-small cell lung cancer. CDR3s include the opening cysteine and the closing phenylalanine or tryptophan. Each record gives: D gene, V gene, J gene, clone size, CDR3 DNA, CDR3 protein. D genes are given only for firm matches. Rows give clone size only sometimes, using once, few, many, or a class for an expanded clone.

d_call: -
v_call: TRBV5-1
j_call: TRBJ1-4
clone_size: -
cdr3_nt: TGCGCCAGCAGCCCGGGACGGACTGCAACTAATGAAAAACTGTTTTTT
cdr3_aa: CASSPGRTATNEKLFF

d_call: TRBD1
v_call: TRBV5-1
j_call: TRBJ2-5
clone_size: many
cdr3_nt: TGCGCCAGCAGCTTACCAGGGGGCCAAGAGACCCAGTACTTC
cdr3_aa: CASSLPGGQETQYF

d_call: -
v_call: TRBV29-1
j_call: TRBJ2-1
clone_size: -
cdr3_nt: TGCAGCCTACCGGTGGGGAGACACTACAATGAGCAGTTCTTC
cdr3_aa: CSLPVGRHYNEQFF

d_call: TRBD2
v_call: TRBV20-1
j_call: TRBJ2-7
clone_size: medium-sized
cdr3_nt: TGCAGTTCCCAGCGGGAGGTACTTTACGAGCAGTACTTC
cdr3_aa: CSSQREVLYEQYF

d_call: TRBD2
v_call: TRBV7-2
j_call: TRBJ2-5
clone_size: many
cdr3_nt: TGTGCCAGCAGCTTAGTAGCAGCGGGGGAACAAGAGACCCAGTACTTC
cdr3_aa: CASSLVAAGEQETQYF

d_call: -
v_call: TRBV5-1
j_call: TRBJ2-1
clone_size: many
cdr3_nt: TGCGCCAGCAGTGCCAGGGCATACAATGAGCAGTTCTTC
cdr3_aa: CASSARAYNEQFF

d_call: -
v_call: TRBV6-5
j_call: TRBJ2-5
clone_size: -
cdr3_nt: TGTGCCAGCAGTTACGGGGAAGACTCCCAAGAGACCCAGTACTTC
cdr3_aa: CASSYGEDSQETQYF

d_call: -
v_call: TRBV2
j_call: TRBJ1-2
clone_size: -
cdr3_nt: TGTGCCAGCAGTGAAGATAGGGCAGGGTATGGCTACACCTTC
cdr3_aa: CASSEDRAGYGYTF

d_call: TRBD2
v_call: TRBV5-1
j_call: TRBJ2-1
clone_size: -
cdr3_nt: TGCGCCAGCAGCTCGAGTGGACTAGGGACGTACAATGAGCAGTTCTTC
cdr3_aa: CASSSSGLGTYNEQFF

d_call: TRBD2
v_call: TRBV2
j_call: TRBJ2-1
clone_size: few
cdr3_nt: TGTGCCAGCAGTGAGGGCGGGATAGCGGGAGAAAGCAATGAGCAGTTCTTC
cdr3_aa: CASSEGGIAGESNEQFF

d_call: TRBD2
v_call: TRBV29-1
j_call: TRBJ2-5
clone_size: few
cdr3_nt: TGCAGCGTTGGCGGCTCGGGGAGGGGCCGAGAGACCCAGTACTTC
cdr3_aa: CSVGGSGRGRETQYF

d_call: TRBD1
v_call: TRBV29-1
j_call: TRBJ2-2
clone_size: few
cdr3_nt: TGCAGCGTTGATCAAGGACAGGCGAACACCGGGGAGCTGTTTTTT
cdr3_aa: CSVDQGQANTGELFF

d_call: -
v_call: TRBV29-1
j_call: TRBJ2-7
clone_size: many
cdr3_nt: TGCAGCGTAACGGACTACCCTTCCTACGAGCAGTACTTC
cdr3_aa: CSVTDYPSYEQYF

d_call: TRBD2
v_call: TRBV2
j_call: TRBJ2-3
clone_size: many
cdr3_nt: TGTGCCAGCAGTGGCTACCCTAGCGGGGGATTGTCAGATACGCAGTATTTT
cdr3_aa: CASSGYPSGGLSDTQYF

d_call: -
v_call: TRBV7-9
j_call: TRBJ2-5
clone_size: -
cdr3_nt: TGTGCCAGCAGCTTTCCGGGGGCAGAGACCCAGTACTTC
cdr3_aa: CASSFPGAETQYF

d_call: TRBD2
v_call: TRBV5-1
j_call: TRBJ2-3
clone_size: -
cdr3_nt: TGCGCCAGCAGCTTGAGGCTAGCGGGGGACACAGATACGCAGTATTTT
cdr3_aa: CASSLRLAGDTDTQYF

d_call: -
v_call: TRBV5-5
j_call: TRBJ2-5
clone_size: many
cdr3_nt: TGTGCCAGCAGCCCACCCTACAACCAAGAGACCCAGTACTTC
cdr3_aa: CASSPPYNQETQYF

d_call: TRBD1
v_call: TRBV20-1
j_call: TRBJ2-4
clone_size: few
cdr3_nt: TGCAGTGCTAGAGCCGGAACCGGGACAGGGGTTACCAAAAACATTCAGTACTTC
cdr3_aa: CSARAGTGTGVTKNIQYF

d_call: -
v_call: TRBV5-1
j_call: TRBJ1-5
clone_size: many
cdr3_nt: TGCGCCAGCAGCTTAGGGGGGTTGGCGCCCCAGCATTTT
cdr3_aa: CASSLGGLAPQHF

d_call: -
v_call: TRBV2
j_call: TRBJ2-1
clone_size: -
cdr3_nt: TGTGCCAGCAGTGATTGGCGGGACGGGGTTGAGCAGTTCTTC
cdr3_aa: CASSDWRDGVEQFF

d_call: -
v_call: TRBV6-8
j_call: TRBJ2-1
clone_size: many
cdr3_nt: TGTGCCAGCAGTTACGGCCTAGCCGATGAGCAGTTCTTC
cdr3_aa: CASSYGLADEQFF

d_call: TRBD1
v_call: TRBV20-1
j_call: TRBJ2-3
clone_size: many
cdr3_nt: TGCAGTGCTAGCGGTACCTGGGGACAGGGTAGATTCGTGACAGATACGCAGTATTTT
cdr3_aa: CSASGTWGQGRFVTDTQYF

d_call: -
v_call: TRBV24-1
j_call: TRBJ2-1
clone_size: many
cdr3_nt: TGTGCCACCAGTGATTTTTCGGGGGCAGAGAACAATGAGCAGTTCTTC
cdr3_aa: CATSDFSGAENNEQFF

d_call: -
v_call: TRBV9
j_call: TRBJ2-3
clone_size: many
cdr3_nt: TGTGCCAGCAGCCGCACTGCCTCGACGGGAGATACGCAGTATTTT
cdr3_aa: CASSRTASTGDTQYF

d_call: -
v_call: TRBV2
j_call: TRBJ1-5
clone_size: -
cdr3_nt: TGTGCCAGCAGCCTGAGAAATAGCAATCAGCCCCAGCATTTT
cdr3_aa: CASSLRNSNQPQHF

d_call: -
v_call: TRBV5-1
j_call: TRBJ2-5
clone_size: many
cdr3_nt: TGCGCCAGCAGCGGGCAGGGTTCCCAAGAGACCCAGTACTTC
cdr3_aa: CASSGQGSQETQYF

d_call: -
v_call: TRBV11-3
j_call: TRBJ2-1
clone_size: -
cdr3_nt: TGTGCCAGCAGCTTAGGGGCTAGCGTGGACAATGAGCAGTTCTTC
cdr3_aa: CASSLGASVDNEQFF

d_call: -
v_call: TRBV4-3
j_call: TRBJ1-4
clone_size: few
cdr3_nt: TGCGCCAGCAGCTTTACAGGAGGCGCTGAAAAACTGTTTTTT
cdr3_aa: CASSFTGGAEKLFF

d_call: -
v_call: TRBV6-1
j_call: TRBJ2-7
clone_size: many
cdr3_nt: TGTGCCAGCAGTGATCTCAGGTTCCCCTACGAGCAGTACTTC
cdr3_aa: CASSDLRFPYEQYF

d_call: TRBD2
v_call: TRBV7-8
j_call: TRBJ2-5
clone_size: many
cdr3_nt: TGTGCCAGCAGCTTAGGTCCTAGCGGATACCAAGAGACCCAGTACTTC
cdr3_aa: CASSLGPSGYQETQYF

d_call: -
v_call: TRBV13
j_call: TRBJ2-7
clone_size: many
cdr3_nt: TGTGCCAGCAGCTTCCCTTTGGTCGAGCAGTACTTC
cdr3_aa: CASSFPLVEQYF

d_call: -
v_call: TRBV3-1
j_call: TRBJ2-7
clone_size: many
cdr3_nt: TGTGCCAGCAGCCAAGACTGGAGCTCCTACGAGCAGTACTTC
cdr3_aa: CASSQDWSSYEQYF

d_call: -
v_call: TRBV6-6
j_call: TRBJ2-2
clone_size: few
cdr3_nt: TGTGCCAGCAGTTACCTGGGAGCCGGGGAGCTGTTTTTT
cdr3_aa: CASSYLGAGELFF

d_call: -
v_call: TRBV12-3/TRBV12-4
j_call: TRBJ2-7
clone_size: many
cdr3_nt: TGTGCCAGCAGTTTAGAAGGGGATCACTACGAGCAGTACTTC
cdr3_aa: CASSLEGDHYEQYF

d_call: TRBD2
v_call: TRBV5-6
j_call: TRBJ2-3
clone_size: many
cdr3_nt: TGTGCCAGCAGCTTGTTCGGGGACTACACAGATACGCAGTATTTT
cdr3_aa: CASSLFGDYTDTQYF

d_call: -
v_call: TRBV7-8
j_call: TRBJ1-6
clone_size: many
cdr3_nt: TGTGCCAGCAGCCCGTGGACGGCCTATAATTCACCCCTCCACTTT
cdr3_aa: CASSPWTAYNSPLHF

d_call: TRBD2
v_call: TRBV20-1
j_call: TRBJ2-1
clone_size: -
cdr3_nt: TGCAGTGCTAGCACCTTAGCGGGGCTTGATGAGCAGTTCTTC
cdr3_aa: CSASTLAGLDEQFF

d_call: -
v_call: TRBV29-1
j_call: TRBJ2-5
clone_size: many
cdr3_nt: TGCAGCGTGGGGGGCGCGGGAGTGGAGACCCAGTACTTC
cdr3_aa: CSVGGAGVETQYF

d_call: -
v_call: TRBV5-1
j_call: TRBJ2-1
clone_size: few
cdr3_nt: TGCGCCAGCAGCATGGACAGTAGCTCCTACAATGAGCAGTTCTTC
cdr3_aa: CASSMDSSSYNEQFF

d_call: TRBD1
v_call: TRBV4-1
j_call: TRBJ1-2
clone_size: many
cdr3_nt: TGCGCCAGCAGCCAAGTGGGACAGGGGACTTGGGGCTACACCTTC
cdr3_aa: CASSQVGQGTWGYTF

d_call: -
v_call: TRBV7-6
j_call: TRBJ1-1
clone_size: few
cdr3_nt: TGTGCCAGCAGCTTAGATAGAGGGAACACTGAAGCTTTCTTT
cdr3_aa: CASSLDRGNTEAFF

d_call: -
v_call: TRBV5-1
j_call: TRBJ1-4
clone_size: -
cdr3_nt: TGCGCCAGCAGCTCAGGGACCGATTTTGAAAAACTGTTTTTT
cdr3_aa: CASSSGTDFEKLFF

d_call: -
v_call: TRBV30
j_call: TRBJ1-1
clone_size: few
cdr3_nt: TGTGCCTGGAGCTTACCCCCCTCGGGGCGTTCGGAAGCTTTCTTT
cdr3_aa: CAWSLPPSGRSEAFF

d_call: -
v_call: TRBV7-3
j_call: TRBJ1-2
clone_size: many
cdr3_nt: TGTGCCAGCAGCTTTACGCGTTATGGCTACACCTTC
cdr3_aa: CASSFTRYGYTF

d_call: -
v_call: TRBV7-9
j_call: TRBJ2-6
clone_size: many
cdr3_nt: TGTGCCAGCAGCTCCACTAGCACTGGGGCCAACGTCCTGACTTTC
cdr3_aa: CASSSTSTGANVLTF

d_call: -
v_call: TRBV7-2
j_call: TRBJ2-3
clone_size: -
cdr3_nt: TGTGCCAGCAGCCCCCGGTTGACGGCAGATACGCAGTATTTT
cdr3_aa: CASSPRLTADTQYF

d_call: TRBD2
v_call: TRBV7-2
j_call: TRBJ2-1
clone_size: many
cdr3_nt: TGTGCCAGCAGCTTATTTTGGGTGACTAGCGGGGGCAATGAGCAGTTCTTC
cdr3_aa: CASSLFWVTSGGNEQFF

d_call: TRBD1
v_call: TRBV7-2
j_call: TRBJ2-5
clone_size: -
cdr3_nt: TGTGCCAGCAGCCGGGACAGGGGAGGTGGGGAGACCCAGTACTTC
cdr3_aa: CASSRDRGGGETQYF

d_call: -
v_call: TRBV6-1
j_call: TRBJ1-1
clone_size: many
cdr3_nt: TGTGCCAGCAGTGAACGGGGGGATATGAACACTGAAGCTTTCTTT
cdr3_aa: CASSERGDMNTEAFF

d_call: TRBD2
v_call: TRBV24-1
j_call: TRBJ2-1
clone_size: many
cdr3_nt: TGTGCCACCAGTGATCTGACTAGCGGAAACTACAATGAGCAGTTCTTC
cdr3_aa: CATSDLTSGNYNEQFF

d_call: TRBD1
v_call: TRBV9
j_call: TRBJ1-4
clone_size: -
cdr3_nt: TGTGCCAGCACCTTGCGACCCGGACAGGGTCTTTCAACTAATGAAAAACTGTTTTTT
cdr3_aa: CASTLRPGQGLSTNEKLFF

d_call: TRBD1
v_call: TRBV27
j_call: TRBJ1-2
clone_size: many
cdr3_nt: TGTGCCAGCGTTGGGGAGGGACAGGGCTCTTCTTACTATGGCTACACCTTC
cdr3_aa: CASVGEGQGSSYYGYTF

d_call: TRBD1
v_call: TRBV10-3
j_call: TRBJ2-5
clone_size: many
cdr3_nt: TGTGCCTCCCGACCGGGACAGGGAAGAGAGACCCAGTACTTC
cdr3_aa: CASRPGQGRETQYF

d_call: -
v_call: TRBV5-5
j_call: TRBJ1-1
clone_size: many
cdr3_nt: TGTGCCAGCTCCTCCAGGGGCGGCCTGGGTGAAGCTTTCTTT
cdr3_aa: CASSSRGGLGEAFF

d_call: -
v_call: TRBV10-3
j_call: TRBJ1-3
clone_size: -
cdr3_nt: TGTGCCATCAGTGAGTCGGGACTGCCCGGAAACACCATATATTTT
cdr3_aa: CAISESGLPGNTIYF

d_call: -
v_call: TRBV24-1
j_call: TRBJ1-5
clone_size: few
cdr3_nt: TGTGCCACCAGTGATTTGTCGGACACCCGAGATAAGCCCCAGCATTTT
cdr3_aa: CATSDLSDTRDKPQHF